Below are 32 T cell receptor beta chains sequenced from a single sample in a study of metastatic and nonmetastatic thyroid tumors. TCRdb reanalyzed the PCR reads via MiXCR. The sample holds 30,000 to 40,000 clones, approximately 15% seen once. All patients reached thyroid surgery having received no treatment beforehand. Specimen: blood. These receptors were collected from a male donor with papillary thyroid cancer or a benign thyroid nodule (not recorded which). Some clones in this sample may be carry-over from other donors' samples.

This clone was detected only a few times. The junction departs from germline at one end; a sequencing error may be responsible. J is TRBJ2-7 and V is TRBV19; possible D gene TRBD2, 6 bases. Germline CDR1 LNHDA, CDR2 SQIVND (reference sequence). The CDR3 totals 15 residues. CDR3 protein: CVSSPILAVSDEQYF. CDR3 nucleotide sequence: TGTGTCAGTAGTCCAATACTAGCTGTCTCCGACGAGCAGTACTTC.

This clone has a count of ten or more. This chain links TRBV30 with TRBJ1-6; TRBD1 matches at 9 bases. CDR1 is GTSNPN, CDR2 SVGIG, per germline (reference sequence). The CDR3 has 16 amino acids. V shed 2 bases and J 8 bases; nucleotides not matched to a gene: 10. This CDR3 reads CAWSLESGQGYSPLHF. For the CDR3, the DNA is TGTGCCTGGAGTTTAGAATCGGGACAGGGCTATTCACCCCTCCACTTT.

Details on this clone: A read error is likely, as this CDR3 ends without the conserved phenylalanine or tryptophan. The chain employs TRBV6-1 and TRBJ2-7; D unclear. From germline, CDR1 is MNHNS and CDR2 SASEGT. Trimming shortened V by 6 bases and J by 1 base, and 19 bases separated the two germline ends. This CDR3 is 16 amino acids long. This CDR3 is CASSRSSVTLSYEQYL. The CDR3 nucleotides read TGTGCCAGCAGCCGATCCTCCGTGACACTGTCCTACGAGCAGTACCTC.

This clone came up a few times. This sequence joins TRBV19 and TRBJ2-2; TRBD1 might be the D (5 bases). The germline V and J ends were trimmed by 5 bases and 6 bases, with 10 bases remaining between them. Germline loops: CDR1 LNHDA, CDR2 SQIVND (reference sequence). The CDR3 is made up of 13 amino acids. The CDR3 here is CASSQGTSGELFF. The CDR3 nucleotides read TGTGCCAGTAGTCAGGGAACGTCCGGGGAGCTGTTTTTT.

This clone was found many times. V and J are TRBV6-1 and TRBJ2-6; 8 bases fit TRBD1. The CDR3 runs to 16 residues. In germline, CDR1 is MNHNS, CDR2 SASEGT. J was trimmed by 2 bases and V by 3 bases; bases with no gene match: 3. The CDR3 reads CASSDQGAPGANVLTF. The CDR3 DNA sequence: TGTGCCAGCAGTGACCAGGGGGCGCCTGGGGCCAACGTCCTGACTTTC.

This clone was seen more than once but under ten times. The gene calls are TRBV12-5 and TRBJ2-1; TRBD2 matches 10 bases. Germline CDR1 and CDR2: LGHNT and FRNRAP. The CDR3 is 16 amino acids. The trim removed 1 base at V and 3 bases at J, leaving 3 bases unmatched. CDR3: CASGLGTSGSYNEQFF. CDR3 DNA: TGTGCTAGTGGTTTGGGGACTAGCGGCAGCTACAATGAGCAGTTCTTC.

This clone came up many times. The chain links TRBV20-1 to TRBJ1-6, with D hard to call. Germline V CDR1 and CDR2: DFQATT, SNEGSKA (reference sequence). Trimming stripped 0 bases from V and 8 bases from J, with 14 bases between. CDR3 length equals 15 residues. The CDR3 nucleotides are TGCAGTGCTAGAGATCCCTCAGCAGGTTATTCACCCCTCCACTTT. Encoded protein: CSARDPSAGYSPLHF.

This sequence joins TRBV20-1 and TRBJ2-3; the match to TRBD2 covers 8 bases. Germline lookup yields CDR1 DFQATT and CDR2 SNEGSKA (reference sequence). V lost 4 bases and J lost 6; bases outside the gene matches: 6. CDR3 size: 13 residues. The CDR3 bases are TGCAGTGCTAACCCGGGAGGGCCGGATACGCAGTATTTT. It is translated as CSANPGGPDTQYF.

In this sample, this clone turned up many times. This may stem from a read error, because a much larger clone lies one nucleotide away. This sequence joins TRBV11-3 and TRBJ2-7; unclear D gene. V lost 2 bases and J 5 bases, leaving 4 bases between the germline ends. The germline CDR1 and CDR2 sequences are SGHNT and YENEEA. This CDR3 is built from 11 residues. CDR3 residues: CASSLTNEQYF. CDR3 nucleotides: TGTGCCAGCAGCTTAACGAACGAGCAGTACTTC.

By proportion, this clone is medium-sized (0.01 to 0.1%). The V call is TRBV6-2 or TRBV6-3, the J call TRBJ1-5; 8 nucleotides agree with TRBD1. This CDR3 spans 14 amino acids. Germline trimming cut 4 bases from V and 5 bases from J; bases unmatched to any gene: 4. Per germline, CDR1 MNHEY and CDR2 SVGEGT. CDR3 DNA sequence: TGTGCCAGCAGTTGGACAGGGCATGATCAGCCCCAGCATTTT. It translates to CASSWTGHDQPQHF.

This clone was recorded many times. CDR3 bases: TGTGCCAGCAGCCCCGGGGGGGAGGGTTACTATGGCTACACCTTC. Translated, it gives CASSPGGEGYYGYTF. The chain is built from TRBV5-6 and TRBJ1-2; D might be TRBD1 (5 bases). Per the germline V gene, CDR1 is SGHDT and CDR2 is YYEEEE. V lost 4 bases and J lost 3, with 16 bases in between. The CDR3 has 15 residues.

By sample share, this clone is medium-sized (0.01 to 0.1%). The chain couples TRBV12-3 or TRBV12-4 to TRBJ2-7; D may be TRBD2 (5 bases). This CDR3 contains 14 residues. V dropped 5 bases and J dropped 3 bases, with 14 bases sitting between them. CDR3 residues: CASSRDYSGYEQYF. Here the CDR3 DNA reads TGTGCCAGCAGTAGAGACTATTCAGGCTACGAGCAGTACTTC.

This clone was counted ten times or more. V and J are TRBV2 and TRBJ1-4; the D gene is possibly TRBD1 (5 bases). The CDR3 length is 16 residues. Per germline, CDR1 SNHLY and CDR2 FYNNEI. Trimming shortened V by 3 bases and J by 8 bases, and 19 bases separated the two germline ends. The DNA of the CDR3 is TGTGCCAGCAGTGAGGTGGGGCCAGGACTAGGGGAAAAACTGTTTTTT. Translation: CASSEVGPGLGEKLFF.

This clone was detected ten times or more. The J gene is TRBJ2-1, the V gene TRBV11-3; D not certain. CDR1 and CDR2 from the germline V gene are SGHNT and YENEEA. This CDR3 contains 13 residues. Trimming pared 5 bases from V and 5 bases from J, leaving 10 bases between. The CDR3 nucleotides are TGTGCCAGCAGCCCCACAGATGACAATGAGCAGTTCTTC. This gives the protein CASSPTDDNEQFF.

This clone was counted ten times or more. This sequence joins TRBV9 and TRBJ2-1; 7 nucleotides match TRBD2. V lost 0 bases, J lost 0 bases, and 3 bases stayed unmatched. The CDR3 extends over 16 amino acids. From germline, CDR1 is SGDLS and CDR2 YYNGEE. The CDR3 region has the DNA TGTGCCAGCAGCGTAGCAGGGAGGGGCTCCTACAATGAGCAGTTCTTC. Translating it yields CASSVAGRGSYNEQFF.

By its share, this clone is medium-sized (0.01 to 0.1%). The genes are TRBV28 and TRBJ1-6; 7 bases agree with TRBD1. Germline V gene sequence: CDR1 MDHEN, CDR2 SYDVKM. V lost 5 bases and J lost 8; bases outside the gene matches: 6. The CDR3 loop spans 14 amino acids. The CDR3 here is CASSPTGFDSPLHF. In DNA form, the CDR3 reads TGTGCCAGCAGTCCGACAGGGTTTGATTCACCCCTCCACTTT.

This clone occurred many times. The V call is TRBV27, the J call TRBJ1-6; 10 positions match TRBD1. The CDR3 runs 13 residues. Germline assignment: CDR1 MNHEY and CDR2 SMNVEV (reference sequence). J was trimmed by 13 bases and V by 2 bases; bases with no gene match: 2. CDR3 nucleotide sequence: TGTGCCAGCAGTTTAGGGACAGGGGACCCCCTCCACTTT. Protein: CASSLGTGDPLHF.

This clone has at least ten counts. The J gene is TRBJ1-4, the V gene TRBV27, with D hard to call. This CDR3 is 14 amino acids long. V was pared by 3 bases and J by 0 bases, with 5 bases between. Per the germline V gene, CDR1 is MNHEY and CDR2 is SMNVEV (reference sequence). The CDR3 DNA reads as TGTGCCAGCAGTTTCCGGACAACTAATGAAAAACTGTTTTTT. It specifies CASSFRTTNEKLFF.

Ten or more counts support this clone. This could be a read error, since a much larger clone is one nucleotide away. The chain combines TRBV6-2 or TRBV6-3 with TRBJ2-7; tentative D call: TRBD2 (6 bases). The CDR3 spans 14 residues. Germline V gives CDR1 MNHEY, CDR2 SVGEGT. CDR3 bases: TGTGCCGGCAGTTATGGTAGCGGCTCCTACGAGCAGTACTTC. Its protein is CAGSYGSGSYEQYF.

Only a few counts were recorded for this clone. This chain uses TRBV5-6 with TRBJ2-6; D remains unclear. The germline V gene encodes CDR1 SGHDT and CDR2 YYEEEE. Trimming cost V 0 bases and J 12 bases, with 16 bases left between them. The CDR3 spans 15 residues. For the CDR3, the DNA is TGTGCCAGCAGCTTGGCAAACATACGCAACAGCGTCCTGACTTTC. As protein: CASSLANIRNSVLTF. Full variable domain (missing parts from reference TRBV5-6 and TRBJ2-6): DAGVTQSPTHLIKTRGQQVTLRCSPKSGHDTVSWYQQALGQGPQFIFQYYEEEERQRGNFPDRFSGHQFPNYSSELNVNALLLGDSALYLCASSLANIRNSVLTFGAGSRLTVL.

The rearrangement joins TRBV13 to TRBJ2-5; 7 bases match TRBD1. The CDR3 is made up of 16 amino acids. V shed 2 bases and J 7 bases; nucleotides not matched to a gene: 13. Germline CDR1 PRHDT, CDR2 FYEKMQ (reference sequence). The DNA for the CDR3 is TGTGCCAGCAGCTTATCGGGCAGGGGGATTCCAGGGACCCAGTACTTC. Its translation: CASSLSGRGIPGTQYF.

About this clone itself: The final CDR3 position lacks the conserved phenylalanine or tryptophan, pointing to a likely read error. The chain is built from TRBV30 and TRBJ1-2; TRBD1 matches at 12 bases. The CDR3 sequence is 15 residues long. J was trimmed by 8 bases and V by 7 bases; bases with no gene match: 14. Germline-derived CDR1 and CDR2 are GTSNPN and SVGIG (reference sequence). The CDR3 DNA reads TGTGCCTTGATCCCCGGGACAGGGGGCTCATGGGGCTACACCATC. Translating it yields CALIPGTGGSWGYTI.

In its sample, this clone was seen a few times. The gene calls are TRBV19 and TRBJ2-1, with TRBD2 matching 9 bases. This CDR3 contains 13 residues. J gave up 5 bases and V 7 bases, and 3 bases lay outside the gene matches. Germline loops: CDR1 LNHDA, CDR2 SQIVND (reference sequence). The CDR3 reads CASTASGNNEQFF. DNA for the CDR3: TGTGCCAGTACGGCTAGCGGGAACAATGAGCAGTTCTTC. Complete variable domain (other parts from reference TRBV19 and TRBJ2-1): DGGITQSPKYLFRKEGQNVTLSCEQNLNHDAMYWYRQDPGQGLRLIYYSQIVNDFQKGDIAEGYSVSREKKESFPLTVTSAQKNPTAFYLCASTASGNNEQFFGPGTRLTVL.

This clone was detected a few times. The chain has TRBV10-3 and TRBJ2-1, with 7 bases lining up with TRBD2. Germline assignment: CDR1 ENHRY and CDR2 SYGVKD. After removal of 6 bases from V and 4 bases from J, the junction contained 6 bases not matched to a gene. The CDR3 sequence is 14 residues long. The CDR3: CAIRGEGQYNEQFF. For the CDR3, the DNA is TGTGCCATCAGGGGGGAGGGCCAATACAATGAGCAGTTCTTC.

This clone was found many times. This chain uses TRBV28 with TRBJ1-2, with unresolved D. Looked up from germline, CDR1 is MDHEN and CDR2 is SYDVKM. The CDR3 loop spans 12 amino acids. Trimming removed 8 bases at V and 7 bases at J, with 14 bases between. CDR3: CASDGDVGGYTF. CDR3 in DNA: TGTGCCAGCGATGGGGATGTGGGTGGCTACACCTTC.

This clone was seen ten or more times. J is TRBJ2-7 and V is TRBV4-1; the D gene is possibly TRBD2 (6 bases). Germline assignment: CDR1 MGHRA and CDR2 YSYEKL. CDR3 length: 15 residues. The germline V and J ends were trimmed by 0 bases and 4 bases, with 13 bases remaining between them. Here the CDR3 reads CASSQEDGGGYEQYF. The CDR3, as DNA: TGCGCCAGCAGCCAAGAGGACGGGGGAGGATACGAGCAGTACTTC.

This clone was seen repeatedly, ten times or more. In DNA, the CDR3 is TGCAGTGTTAACGAAGTTGAAGCTTTCTTT. Translation: CSVNEVEAFF. The chain carries TRBV20-1 and TRBJ1-1; D is unclear. V was pared by 7 bases and J by 7 bases, with 10 bases between. Germline V lookup: CDR1 DFQATT, CDR2 SNEGSKA (reference sequence). The CDR3 contains 10 residues.

There are many counts of this clone. This chain connects TRBV9 to TRBJ2-1; TRBD2 matches 12 bases. Germline trimming cut 4 bases from V and 7 bases from J; bases unmatched to any gene: 9. Germline CDR1 reads SGDLS; CDR2 reads YYNGEE. This CDR3 spans 16 amino acids. CDR3 coding DNA: TGTGCCAGCAGCTCACGGACTAGCGGGATAGCGAATGAGCAGTTCTTC. It yields the protein CASSSRTSGIANEQFF.

This clone was found many times. Other DNA sequences within the sample encode an identical CDR3. The chain has TRBV2 and TRBJ2-7; 9 bases align to TRBD2. The CDR3 covers 13 residues. The germline V gene has CDR1 SNHLY and CDR2 FYNNEI. J was trimmed by 2 bases and V by 10 bases; bases with no gene match: 6. CDR3: CANGAGGPYEQYF. As DNA, the CDR3 is TGTGCCAACGGGGCGGGAGGGCCCTACGAGCAGTACTTC.

This clone has only a few counts. CDR3 DNA sequence: TGTGCCAGCAGTTTCATCAGGTCCACTGAAGCTTTCTTT. The encoded protein is CASSFIRSTEAFF. The chain links TRBV27 to TRBJ1-1; D gene unclear. The V gene's germline CDR1 is MNHEY and CDR2 SMNVEV (reference sequence). The V gene lost 3 bases and the J gene lost 4 bases, with 9 bases spanning the gap. The CDR3 is 13 residues long.

This clone was seen at least ten times. In the same sample, other DNA sequences code for this CDR3. This rearrangement joins TRBV7-2 to TRBJ2-3, with D tentatively TRBD2 (5 bases). This CDR3 region has 14 residues. The V gene's germline CDR1 is SGHTA and CDR2 FQGNSA. Trimming stripped 3 bases from V and 5 bases from J, with 12 bases between. Written as DNA, the CDR3 is TGTGCCAGCAGCTTCGGAGGAGGAGGAGATACGCAGTATTTT. Amino acids: CASSFGGGGDTQYF.

This clone was counted at least ten times. The chain joins TRBV28 to TRBJ1-5; D unclear. Germline V gene data show CDR1 as MDHEN and CDR2 as SYDVKM. This CDR3 contains 18 residues. Trimming stripped 6 bases from V and 0 bases from J, with 21 bases between. CDR3 in DNA: TGTGCCAGCAGACTACAGAGAAGCGGCCCGTATAGCAATCAGCCCCAGCATTTT. Amino acid sequence: CASRLQRSGPYSNQPQHF.